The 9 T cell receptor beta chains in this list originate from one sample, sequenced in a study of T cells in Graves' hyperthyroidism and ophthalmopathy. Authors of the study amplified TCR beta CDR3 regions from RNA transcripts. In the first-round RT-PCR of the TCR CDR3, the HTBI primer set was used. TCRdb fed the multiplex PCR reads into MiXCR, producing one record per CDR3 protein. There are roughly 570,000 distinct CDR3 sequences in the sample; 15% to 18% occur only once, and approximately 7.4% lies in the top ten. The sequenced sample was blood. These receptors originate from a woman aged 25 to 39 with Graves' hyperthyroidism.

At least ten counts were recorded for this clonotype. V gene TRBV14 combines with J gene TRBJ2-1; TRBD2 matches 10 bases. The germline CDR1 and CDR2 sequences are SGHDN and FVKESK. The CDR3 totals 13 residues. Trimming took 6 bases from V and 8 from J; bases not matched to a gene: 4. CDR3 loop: CASRPSGSYEQFF. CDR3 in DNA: TGTGCCAGCAGACCTAGCGGGAGTTATGAGCAGTTCTTC.

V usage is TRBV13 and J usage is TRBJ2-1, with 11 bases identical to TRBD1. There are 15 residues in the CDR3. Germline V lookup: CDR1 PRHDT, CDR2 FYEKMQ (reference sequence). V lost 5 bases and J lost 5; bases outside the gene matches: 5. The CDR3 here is CASSGRDRGDNEQFF. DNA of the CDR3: TGTGCCAGCAGCGGCCGGGACAGGGGGGACAATGAGCAGTTCTTC.

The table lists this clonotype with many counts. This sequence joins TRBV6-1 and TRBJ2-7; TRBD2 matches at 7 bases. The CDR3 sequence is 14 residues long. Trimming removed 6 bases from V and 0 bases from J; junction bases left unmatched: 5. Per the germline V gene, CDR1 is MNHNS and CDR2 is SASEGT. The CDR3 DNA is TGTGCCAGCAGGCCCGGGGGGAGCTCCTACGAGCAGTACTTC. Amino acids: CASRPGGSSYEQYF.

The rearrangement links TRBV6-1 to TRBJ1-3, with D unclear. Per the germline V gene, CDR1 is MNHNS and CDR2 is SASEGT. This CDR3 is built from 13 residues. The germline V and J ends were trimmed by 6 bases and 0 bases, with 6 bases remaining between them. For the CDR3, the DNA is TGTGCCAGCAGGGGAAACTCTGGAAACACCATATATTTT. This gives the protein CASRGNSGNTIYF.

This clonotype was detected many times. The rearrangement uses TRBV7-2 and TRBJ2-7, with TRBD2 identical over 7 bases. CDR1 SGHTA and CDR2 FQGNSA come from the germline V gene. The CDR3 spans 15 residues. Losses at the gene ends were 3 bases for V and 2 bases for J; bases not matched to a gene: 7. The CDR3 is CASSFSRGSPYEQYF. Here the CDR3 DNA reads TGTGCCAGCAGCTTTTCGCGGGGGAGCCCCTACGAGCAGTACTTC.

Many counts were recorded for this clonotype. This chain's CDR3 is CASLGGSSFLGYNEQFF. The CDR3 DNA sequence: TGTGCATCATTAGGCGGGAGCTCCTTTTTGGGCTACAATGAGCAGTTCTTC. The gene calls are TRBV12-3 or TRBV12-4 and TRBJ2-1, with 7 bases lining up with TRBD2. The CDR3 runs to 17 residues.

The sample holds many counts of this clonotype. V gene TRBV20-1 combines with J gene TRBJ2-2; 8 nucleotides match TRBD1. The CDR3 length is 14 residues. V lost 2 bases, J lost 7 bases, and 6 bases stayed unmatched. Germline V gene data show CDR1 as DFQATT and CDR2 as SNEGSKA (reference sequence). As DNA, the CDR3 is TGCAGTGCTAGAACCAGGGGGCTGGTCGGGGAGCTGTTTTTT. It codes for CSARTRGLVGELFF.

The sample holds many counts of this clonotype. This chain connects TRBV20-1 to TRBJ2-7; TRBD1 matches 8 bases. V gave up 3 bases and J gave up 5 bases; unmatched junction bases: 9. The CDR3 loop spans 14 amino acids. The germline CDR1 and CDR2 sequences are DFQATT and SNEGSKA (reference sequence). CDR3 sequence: CSARGPGGLNEQYF. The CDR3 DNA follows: TGCAGTGCTAGGGGGCCAGGGGGCTTGAACGAGCAGTACTTC.

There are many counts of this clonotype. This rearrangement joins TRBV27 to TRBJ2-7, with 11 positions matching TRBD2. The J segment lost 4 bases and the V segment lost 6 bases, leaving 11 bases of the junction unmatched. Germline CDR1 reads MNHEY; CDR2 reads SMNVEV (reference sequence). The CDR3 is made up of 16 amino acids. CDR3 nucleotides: TGTGCCAGCAGCTCGATACTAGCGGGAGACCGATACGAGCAGTACTTC. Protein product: CASSSILAGDRYEQYF.